Following are 18 T cell receptor beta chains from one sample sequenced in a study of T cells after yellow fever vaccination (dated 2019 in TCRdb). Libraries were prepared through 5' RACE. Sequencing took place on an Illumina HiSeq 2500. The public sequencing data were trimmed at Q25 with fastp and processed into clonotypes with MiXCR by TCRdb, which kept only in-frame beta chains. One record per CDR3 amino acid sequence lists the most common genes and DNA. The sample table shows hundreds of thousands of distinct CDR3 sequences, and roughly an eighth are seen once. The biggest ten clones account for about 15% of the sample. The treatment or condition label for this specimen denotes: live attenuated yellow fever vaccine strain. The specimen comprised PBMCs, sampled on the day of the yellow fever booster vaccination. These receptors were taken from a man between 25 and 39 years old who received the YFV17D yellow fever vaccine.

The sample holds a few counts of this clonotype. The chain recombines TRBV7-8 with TRBJ2-3; TRBD1 matches 7 bases. The CDR3 length is 13 residues. Looked up from germline, CDR1 is SGHVS and CDR2 is FQNEAQ. V trimming: 0 bases; J trimming: 15 bases; junction bases outside the gene matches: 9. CDR3 DNA sequence: TGTGCCAGCAGCTTAGCCCGGGACAGCCGAGGATATTTT. Amino acid sequence: CASSLARDSRGYF.

J is TRBJ2-2 and V is TRBV5-1; 10 bases are a match to TRBD1. There are 16 residues in the CDR3. With 2 bases clipped from V and 6 bases from J, the junction kept 7 bases outside the gene matches. Germline assignment: CDR1 SGHRS and CDR2 YFSETQ. The CDR3 nucleotides read TGCGCCAGCAGCTTTCGAGACAGGGGGCGCGCCGGGGAGCTGTTTTTT. Amino acids: CASSFRDRGRAGELFF.

This sequence joins TRBV5-1 and TRBJ2-1; D possibly uses TRBD1 or TRBD2 (5 bases each). Germline V lookup: CDR1 SGHRS, CDR2 YFSETQ. The CDR3 covers 12 residues. Trimming took off 5 bases at V and 11 bases at J, with 14 bases between the two ends. CDR3 nucleotides: TGCGCCAGCAGTTCGGGGCGGCTCCAGCAGTTCTTC. Translated, it gives CASSSGRLQQFF.

The chain uses TRBV20-1 and TRBJ2-5; D is perhaps TRBD1 or TRBD2 (5 bases each). Trimming took off 4 bases at V and 2 bases at J, with 17 bases between the two ends. The CDR3 has 15 residues. The V gene's germline CDR1 is DFQATT and CDR2 SNEGSKA (reference sequence). The DNA for the CDR3 is TGCAGTGCTACCGAGCCCTGGGACCAACAAGAGACCCAGTACTTC. Translation: CSATEPWDQQETQYF.

In nucleotides, the CDR3 is TGCGCCACCTCGCAGCAGGTATACAATGAGCAGTTCTTC. It is translated as CATSQQVYNEQFF. The chain uses TRBV4-3 and TRBJ2-1; D gene uncertain. The CDR3 runs 13 residues. CDR1 and CDR2 (germline): LGHNA, YSLEER. V was pared by 10 bases and J by 4 bases, with 14 bases between.

This clonotype has a single count. The V gene is TRBV18, the J gene TRBJ2-4, with TRBD1 as a possible D gene (5 bases). From germline, CDR1 is KGHSH and CDR2 LQKENI. CDR3 length: 18 amino acids. Trimming shortened V by 6 bases and J by 0 bases, and 21 bases separated the two germline ends. The DNA for the CDR3 is TGTGCCAGCTCGCAAGAAAGGTCTGACAGACTAGCCAAAAACATTCAGTACTTC. This encodes CASSQERSDRLAKNIQYF.

This clonotype was seen only a few times. The chain has TRBV28 and TRBJ2-1; 7 bases are shared with TRBD2. Germline CDR1 reads MDHEN; CDR2 reads SYDVKM. The CDR3 has 15 amino acids. Trimming removed 3 bases from V and 5 bases from J; junction bases left unmatched: 7. The CDR3 coding sequence is TGTGCCAGCAGTTTCCGGAGCGGGGTTCACAATGAGCAGTTCTTC. This translates into CASSFRSGVHNEQFF.

This clonotype was observed many times. The chain couples TRBV15 to TRBJ2-1; no definite D call. The CDR3 is made up of 12 amino acids. V lost 1 base, J lost 7 bases, and 5 bases lay in between. Germline assignment: CDR1 LNHNV and CDR2 YYDKDF (reference sequence). CDR3 in amino acids: CATSRALNEQFF. CDR3 sequence (DNA): TGTGCCACCAGCAGAGCTTTGAATGAGCAGTTCTTC.

The table lists this clonotype with a few counts. The rearrangement links TRBV30 to TRBJ1-5, with a possible D match to TRBD1 (6 bases). Trimming pared 1 base from V and 2 bases from J, leaving 9 bases between. Germline lookup yields CDR1 GTSNPN and CDR2 SVGIG (reference sequence). This CDR3 region has 14 residues. The CDR3 protein is CAWSEDSGNQPQHF. The CDR3 coding sequence is TGTGCCTGGAGTGAGGACAGTGGCAATCAGCCCCAGCATTTT.

V usage is TRBV7-9 and J usage is TRBJ1-6; D gene unclear. The CDR3 consists of 15 residues. Per germline, CDR1 SEHNR and CDR2 FQNEAQ (reference sequence). The V and J ends lost 4 bases and 5 bases respectively, with 12 bases between them. The CDR3 sequence is CASSSFGQNNSPLHF. The CDR3, as DNA: TGTGCCAGCAGCTCTTTCGGGCAGAATAATTCACCCCTCCACTTT. The full variable domain, in which reference TRBV7-9 and TRBJ1-6 provide the parts outside the CDR3, is DTGVSQNPRHKITKRGQNVTFRCDPISEHNRLYWYRQTLGQGPEFLTYFQNEAQLEKSRLLSDRFSAERPKGSFSTLEIQRTEQGDSAMYLCASSSFGQNNSPLHFGNGTRLTVT.

The table lists this clonotype with a few counts. The chain's CDR3 is CAISEASWPNEKLFF. The CDR3, as DNA: TGTGCCATCAGTGAGGCTAGTTGGCCTAATGAAAAACTGTTTTTT. The chain uses TRBV10-3 and TRBJ1-4; D gene uncertain. CDR1 and CDR2 (germline): ENHRY, SYGVKD. This CDR3 has 15 amino acids. Between the trimmed V and J ends, which lost 2 bases and 3 bases, there was a span of 10 bases.

V usage is TRBV7-8 and J usage is TRBJ2-2; D might be TRBD2 (6 bases). Germline V gene sequence: CDR1 SGHVS, CDR2 FQNEAQ. This CDR3 has 16 residues. V shed 4 bases and J shed 6 bases, with 18 bases lying between them. CDR3 in DNA: TGTGCCAGCAGCTCGCCTGAGGGACTGGGACCCGGGGAGCTGTTTTTT. Protein product: CASSSPEGLGPGELFF.

This clonotype was seen only a few times. The CDR3, as DNA: TGTGCCAGCAGCTTAGCGCGAGAACGGGGTTACAATGAGCAGTTCTTC. Translated, it gives CASSLARERGYNEQFF. V is TRBV7-8 and J is TRBJ2-1; a possible D gene is TRBD2 (5 bases). CDR3 length: 16 amino acids. Trimming took off 0 bases at V and 4 bases at J, with 13 bases between the two ends. CDR1 is SGHVS, CDR2 FQNEAQ, per germline. Full variable domain (outside the CDR3, taken from reference TRBV7-8 and TRBJ2-1): GAGVSQSPRYKVAKRGQDVALRCDPISGHVSLFWYQQALGQGPEFLTYFQNEAQLDKSGLPSDRFFAERPEGSVSTLKIQRTQQEDSAVYLCASSLARERGYNEQFFGPGTRLTVL.

This clonotype was seen only a few times. The V gene is TRBV4-2, the J gene TRBJ1-2; D perhaps matches TRBD1 (5 bases). The germline V gene has CDR1 LGHNA and CDR2 YNFKEQ. Between the trimmed V and J ends, which lost 4 bases and 6 bases, there was a span of 9 bases. This CDR3 has 12 amino acids. The CDR3 sequence is CASSPRADGYTF. The CDR3 DNA is TGTGCCAGCAGCCCCAGGGCAGATGGCTACACCTTC.

The chain combines TRBV20-1 with TRBJ2-3; D is undetermined. V gave up 2 bases and J gave up 4 bases, with 10 bases separating them. This CDR3 is built from 13 residues. CDR1 is DFQATT, CDR2 SNEGSKA, per germline (reference sequence). The CDR3 spells CSARHRNPDTQYF. The DNA for the CDR3 is TGCAGTGCTAGACATCGGAATCCAGATACGCAGTATTTT.

This clonotype has a handful of counts. The V gene is TRBV19, the J gene TRBJ2-4; TRBD2 might be the D (6 bases). The CDR3 extends over 13 amino acids. The germline V gene encodes CDR1 LNHDA and CDR2 SQIVND (reference sequence). With 7 bases removed from V and 5 bases from J, the gap between germline ends came to 12 bases. CDR3 sequence: CASNRDSENIQYF. Written as DNA, the CDR3 is TGTGCCAGTAACCGGGACTCAGAAAACATTCAGTACTTC.

This clonotype was counted ten times or more. V usage is TRBV27 and J usage is TRBJ2-5; 9 nucleotides agree with TRBD2. The CDR3 runs to 16 residues. Germline CDR1 and CDR2: MNHEY and SMNVEV (reference sequence). J gave up 5 bases and V 5 bases, and 12 bases lay outside the gene matches. The DNA of the CDR3 is TGTGCCAGCAGTGTCGGGCCGGGACTAGCAGGGGAGACCCAGTACTTC. This sequence encodes CASSVGPGLAGETQYF.

This clonotype has more than one count but fewer than ten. V usage is TRBV9 and J usage is TRBJ1-2; D uncertain. The CDR3 totals 14 residues. Germline V gene lookup returns CDR1 SGDLS and CDR2 YYNGEE. The ends were cut back, 0 bases at V and 8 bases at J, with 14 bases in the middle. The CDR3 DNA is TGTGCCAGCAGCGTAGGAGGCAGTTCGGGCGGCTACACCTTC. This codes for CASSVGGSSGGYTF.